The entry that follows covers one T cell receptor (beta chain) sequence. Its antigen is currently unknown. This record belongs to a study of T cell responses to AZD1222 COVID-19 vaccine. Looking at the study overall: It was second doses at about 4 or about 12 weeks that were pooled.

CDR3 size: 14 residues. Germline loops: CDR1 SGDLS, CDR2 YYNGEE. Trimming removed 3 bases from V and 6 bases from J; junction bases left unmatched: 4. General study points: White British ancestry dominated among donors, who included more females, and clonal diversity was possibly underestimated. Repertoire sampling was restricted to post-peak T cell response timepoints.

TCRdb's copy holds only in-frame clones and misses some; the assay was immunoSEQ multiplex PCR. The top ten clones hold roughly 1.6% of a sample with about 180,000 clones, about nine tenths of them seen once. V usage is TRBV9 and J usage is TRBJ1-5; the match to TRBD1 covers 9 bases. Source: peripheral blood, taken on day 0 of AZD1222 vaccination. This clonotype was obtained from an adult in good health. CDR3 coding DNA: TGTGCCAGCAGCGCCGACAGGGGGATTCAGCCCCAGCATTTT. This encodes CASSADRGIQPQHF.